The rows below give T cell receptor beta chains drawn from one sample of a study of T cells in Graves' hyperthyroidism and ophthalmopathy. Via MiXCR, TCRdb re-called the multiplex PCR reads, giving one row per CDR3 protein. This repertoire shows a few hundred thousand distinct CDR3 sequences, roughly 20% found once; its top ten account for roughly 16%. The sequenced sample consisted of blood. These receptors were collected from a woman in her thirties or forties with Graves' ophthalmopathy. CDR3s include the opening cysteine and the closing phenylalanine or tryptophan. The D gene is left open where the match is weak. A row's size may be missing; if present it is once, few, many or a size class.

v_call	clone_size	j_call	d_call	cdr3_nt	cdr3_aa
TRBV28	many	TRBJ1-6	.	TGTGCCAGCAGTAGCCAGGGTACCCATTCACCCCTCCACTTT	CASSSQGTHSPLHF
TRBV30	many	TRBJ1-1	TRBD1	TGTGCCTGGAGGAGCTGGGGACAGACGTTTTCGGACACTGAAGCTTTCTTT	CAWRSWGQTFSDTEAFF
TRBV7-9	many	TRBJ1-2	TRBD1	TGTGCCAGCACCCGAGCCGGGACAGCCTATGGCTACACCTTC	CASTRAGTAYGYTF
TRBV6-2/TRBV6-3	few	TRBJ2-2	TRBD1	TGTGCCAGCAGCCACCCGGGACAGGGTGGCGCCGGGGAGCTGTTTTTT	CASSHPGQGGAGELFF
TRBV15	once	TRBJ2-5	.	TGTGCCACCTCTCAGGGTTTAGAGACCCAGTACTTC	CATSQGLETQYF
TRBV28	many	TRBJ1-2	TRBD1	TGTGCCAGCACCCTACAGGGGAGGGGTGGCTACACCTTC	CASTLQGRGGYTF
TRBV12-3/TRBV12-4	.	TRBJ2-7	.	TGTGCCAGCAGTTTAAGGGTTAGCGTGAGCTCTGCCTACGAGCAGTGCTTC	CASSLRVSVSSAYEQCF
TRBV20-1	.	TRBJ2-7	TRBD2	TGCAGTGCTACCAGCGGGAGGGCCGGTAGCGACGAGCAGTACTTC	CSATSGRAGSDEQYF
TRBV5-1	many	TRBJ2-5	TRBD2	TGCGCCAGCCGACAACCCGGGACTAGCGGACAGACCCAGTACTTC	CASRQPGTSGQTQYF
TRBV5-1	many	TRBJ2-7	.	TGCGCCAGCAGCTCGGACTTGGGGGCCTACGAGCAGTACTTC	CASSSDLGAYEQYF
TRBV29-1	many	TRBJ2-7	TRBD1	TGCAGCGTCCGGGACAGGGCCTACGAGCAGTACTTC	CSVRDRAYEQYF
TRBV2	few	TRBJ2-5	TRBD1	TGTGCCAGCAGTAACGGACAGGGCTTAACAGAGACCCAGTACTTC	CASSNGQGLTETQYF
TRBV11-1	.	TRBJ1-1	TRBD1	TGTGCCAGCAGTCAACAGGGGGCAGGTGAAGCTTTCTTT	CASSQQGAGEAFF
TRBV28	many	TRBJ2-5	.	TGTGCCAGCAGTTTTCCGCAGAACCAAGAGACCCAGTACTTC	CASSFPQNQETQYF
TRBV6-5	.	TRBJ2-7	.	TGTGCCAGCAGTTACCTCCGATACGAGGGCGGCGAGCAGTACTTC	CASSYLRYEGGEQYF
TRBV10-3	many	TRBJ1-5	.	TGTGCCATCGGTCGGGGGGCAAGCAATCAGCCCCAGCATTTT	CAIGRGASNQPQHF
TRBV9	many	TRBJ2-2	.	TGTGCCAGCAGCGTCAGGGTTTTGGTTTCGCCCGGGGAGCTGTTTTTT	CASSVRVLVSPGELFF
TRBV7-9	many	TRBJ1-5	.	TGTGCCAGCAGCTTAGGGGCAGGTGCTCAGCCCCAGCATTTT	CASSLGAGAQPQHF
TRBV6-2/TRBV6-3	many	TRBJ2-7	TRBD2	TGTGCCAGCAGGGGACTAGCGGGAGATTGGAACGAGCAGTACTTC	CASRGLAGDWNEQYF
TRBV27	many	TRBJ1-5	.	TGTGCCAGCAGTTTATCAGGGCAGGTTGAAGTGCAGCCCCAGCATTTT	CASSLSGQVEVQPQHF
TRBV12-3/TRBV12-4	many	TRBJ2-5	.	TGTGCCAGCAGTTTAGTGGGAGGTGGGAAGACCCAGTACTTC	CASSLVGGGKTQYF
TRBV7-9	many	TRBJ2-7	.	TGTGCCAGCAGCTCCGGACACCTCCAGTACTTC	CASSSGHLQYF
TRBV6-5	many	TRBJ2-5	TRBD1	TGTGCCAGCAGTCTATACAACCGACAGGGCCGAGAAGAGACCCAGTACTTC	CASSLYNRQGREETQYF
TRBV29-1	many	TRBJ2-7	.	TGCAGCTTTACAGGAATGAGCTCCTACGAGCAGTACTTC	CSFTGMSSYEQYF
TRBV19	many	TRBJ2-7	TRBD2	TGTGCCAGTAGTCCCCGAGCGGGGGCCTACGAGCAGTACTTC	CASSPRAGAYEQYF
TRBV10-3	many	TRBJ2-7	.	TGTGCCATCATTGGAACGACACTCGGTGGGCAGTACTTC	CAIIGTTLGGQYF
TRBV7-2	many	TRBJ1-2	TRBD1	TGTGCCAGCAGCGGGACAGGGTATAGCTACACCTTC	CASSGTGYSYTF
TRBV5-1	many	TRBJ1-1	TRBD1	TGCGCCAGCAGCTCAGGACAGGAATACACTGAAGCTTTCTTT	CASSSGQEYTEAFF